This is a list of T cell receptor beta chains from one sample in a study of T cell responses to AZD1222 COVID-19 vaccine. Some clones are missing from TCRdb's copy, which holds only in-frame ones; the method was immunoSEQ multiplex PCR. The data show roughly 150,000 clones, roughly 92% seen once. The sample in question was peripheral blood, obtained on day 0 of AZD1222 vaccination. These receptors all come from an adult in good health. The CDR3 runs from the conserved cysteine through the conserved F or W. The D gene is left open where the match is weak. The size of a clone is reported for some rows only, either as once, few or many, or as a class for expanded clones.

>NA|TRBV19|TRBJ2-1|NA|13
CASSPRLNNEQFF
TGTGCCAGTAGTCCCCGACTGAACAATGAGCAGTTCTTC
>NA|TRBV19|TRBJ1-2|NA|15
CASSPARQFLYGYTF
TGTGCCAGTAGCCCCGCCCGACAGTTCCTATATGGCTACACCTTC
>TRBD2|TRBV5-8|TRBJ2-4|NA|17
CASSLGRGGLAKNIQYF
TGTGCCAGCAGCTTAGGGCGGGGAGGGCTAGCCAAAAACATTCAGTACTTC
>NA|TRBV9|TRBJ2-3|NA|13
CASSVTAADTQYF
TGTGCCAGCAGCGTTACTGCGGCAGATACGCAGTATTTT
>NA|TRBV7-9|TRBJ1-1|NA|15
CASSKRGIRTTEAFF
TGTGCCAGCAGCAAAAGGGGGATTCGGACCACTGAAGCTTTCTTT
>TRBD1|TRBV7-2|TRBJ1-5|NA|17
CASSSGQGVGKNQPQHF
TGTGCCAGCAGCTCTGGACAGGGAGTTGGAAAAAATCAGCCCCAGCATTTT
>TRBD2|TRBV7-2|TRBJ2-1|NA|15
CASSHRDYRGNEQFF
TGTGCCAGCAGCCACCGGGACTACCGAGGCAATGAGCAGTTCTTC
>NA|TRBV5-1|TRBJ2-2|NA|16
CASSFMRYPNTGELFF
TGCGCCAGCAGCTTCATGAGGTACCCGAACACCGGGGAGCTGTTTTTT
>NA|TRBV6-5|TRBJ1-3|NA|14
CASGPQTSGNTIYF
TGTGCCAGCGGCCCGCAGACCTCTGGAAACACCATATATTTT
>NA|TRBV7-2|TRBJ1-1|once|13
CASSRLPGTEAFF
TGTGCCAGCAGCCGACTGCCTGGCACTGAAGCTTTCTTT
>NA|TRBV3-1/TRBV3-2|TRBJ1-2|few|11
CASSATSGYTF
TGTGCCAGCAGCGCAACGTCCGGCTACACCTTC
>NA|TRBV6-2/TRBV6-3|TRBJ2-5|once|14
CASSYPTGSETQYF
TGTGCCAGCAGTTACCCAACAGGGTCGGAGACCCAGTACTTC
>NA|TRBV6-5|TRBJ2-3|NA|15
CASRYRALYTDTQYF
TGTGCCAGCAGGTACAGGGCACTCTACACAGATACGCAGTATTTT
>NA|TRBV7-2|TRBJ1-5|NA|16
CASSPAGTPLNQPQHF
TGTGCCAGCAGCCCAGCTGGGACCCCCCTCAATCAGCCCCAGCATTTT
>TRBD1|TRBV4-3|TRBJ1-5|few|14
CASSQGQGNQPQHF
TGCGCCAGCAGCCAAGGACAGGGGAATCAGCCCCAGCATTTT
>TRBD1|TRBV3-1/TRBV3-2|TRBJ2-7|NA|12
CASSDRDYEQYF
TGTGCCAGCAGTGACAGGGACTACGAGCAGTACTTC
>TRBD1|TRBV6-5|TRBJ2-3|NA|13
CASIRTGANTQYF
TGTGCCAGCATCAGGACAGGGGCAAATACGCAGTATTTT
>NA|TRBV19|TRBJ2-3|NA|13
CASSERHTDTQYF
TGTGCCAGTAGTGAGCGGCATACAGATACGCAGTATTTT
>TRBD2|TRBV7-8|TRBJ2-7|once|14
CASSPGTSGYEQYF
TGTGCCAGCAGCCCCGGGACTAGCGGCTACGAGCAGTACTTC
>NA|TRBV10-2|TRBJ2-2|NA|16
CASSDLASGVTGELFF
TGCGCCAGCAGTGATCTAGCGAGTGGGGTTACCGGGGAGCTGTTTTTT
>NA|TRBV27|TRBJ2-7|NA|12
CASSFLGGEQYF
TGTGCCAGCAGTTTCCTGGGTGGCGAGCAGTACTTC
>TRBD2|TRBV3-1/TRBV3-2|TRBJ2-1|NA|14
CASSLLSGDNEQFF
TGTGCCAGCAGCCTCCTCAGCGGGGACAATGAGCAGTTCTTC
>TRBD1|TRBV5-1|TRBJ2-5|NA|15
CASSSVGQAEGAQYF
TGCGCCAGCAGCTCGGTGGGACAGGCCGAGGGTGCCCAGTACTTC
>NA|TRBV11-2|TRBJ1-4|NA|14
CASSLEVTNEKLFF
TGTGCCAGCAGCTTAGAAGTAACTAATGAAAAACTGTTTTTT
>TRBD1|TRBV5-1|TRBJ2-1|NA|15
CASQRGQGTYNEQFF
TGCGCCAGCCAACGTGGACAGGGGACCTACAATGAGCAGTTCTTC
>NA|TRBV6-5|TRBJ1-1|NA|15
CASTSPGHLNTEAFF
TGTGCCAGCACTTCGCCGGGACACCTGAACACTGAAGCTTTCTTT
>TRBD2|TRBV7-2|TRBJ2-1|NA|16
CASSPGTSGRAREQFF
TGTGCCAGCAGCCCAGGGACTAGCGGGAGGGCCAGGGAGCAGTTCTTC
>TRBD1|TRBV19|TRBJ2-1|NA|17
CASSIGMRGLHYNEQFF
TGTGCCAGTAGTATAGGGATGAGGGGGCTCCACTACAATGAGCAGTTCTTC
>TRBD1|TRBV7-2|TRBJ2-5|once|15
CASSLLGGRQETQYF
TGTGCCAGCAGCTTACTAGGGGGCCGTCAAGAGACCCAGTACTTC
>NA|TRBV3-1/TRBV3-2|TRBJ1-1|NA|16
CASSQELDTSSTEAFF
TGTGCCAGCAGCCAAGAACTCGACACATCCTCCACTGAAGCTTTCTTT
>TRBD2|TRBV7-9|TRBJ2-5|NA|15
CASSLPLAVQETQYF
TGTGCCAGCAGCTTACCGCTAGCGGTCCAAGAGACCCAGTACTTC
>NA|TRBV18|TRBJ1-1|NA|12
CASSNMNTEAFF
TGTGCCAGCTCAAACATGAACACTGAAGCTTTCTTT
>TRBD2|TRBV2|TRBJ2-1|NA|14
CASSLTSGENEQFF
TGTGCCAGCAGTCTGACTAGCGGAGAAAATGAGCAGTTCTTC
>NA|TRBV3-1/TRBV3-2|TRBJ2-7|NA|16
CASSQDRGHLSYEQYF
TGTGCCAGCAGCCAAGATAGGGGACACCTCTCCTACGAGCAGTACTTC
>NA|TRBV3-1/TRBV3-2|TRBJ2-3|NA|15
CASSQDGTKTDTQYF
TGTGCCAGCAGCCAAGACGGGACAAAGACAGATACGCAGTATTTT
>TRBD2|TRBV12-3/TRBV12-4|TRBJ2-5|NA|13
CASRPSGGETQYF
TGTGCCAGCAGACCTAGCGGGGGAGAGACCCAGTACTTC
>TRBD1|TRBV6-2/TRBV6-3|TRBJ1-2|NA|17
CASSYYPGQGPSYGYTF
TGTGCCAGCAGTTACTACCCGGGACAGGGACCAAGTTATGGCTACACCTTC
>TRBD1|TRBV7-6|TRBJ1-2|NA|18
CASSLETGQGALIYGYTF
TGTGCCAGCAGCTTAGAAACGGGACAGGGGGCGCTTATCTATGGCTACACCTTC
>NA|TRBV2|TRBJ2-7|NA|12
CASLTGSYEQYF
TGTGCCAGCTTGACAGGCTCCTACGAGCAGTACTTC
>NA|TRBV14|TRBJ2-7|NA|15
CASSHPGAHSYEQYF
TGTGCCAGCAGCCACCCGGGGGCTCACTCCTACGAGCAGTACTTC
>TRBD1|TRBV5-1|TRBJ1-5|NA|16
CASRLGTGASNQPQHF
TGCGCCAGCAGATTGGGGACAGGGGCCAGCAATCAGCCCCAGCATTTT
>NA|TRBV6-5|TRBJ1-1|once|11
CAILLNTEAFF
TGTGCCATATTATTGAACACTGAAGCTTTCTTT
>NA|TRBV4-1|TRBJ2-5|NA|13
CASSQGQRETQYF
TGCGCCAGCAGCCAAGGACAGCGGGAGACCCAGTACTTC
>NA|TRBV5-1|TRBJ1-2|NA|13
CASSSPQGNGYTF
TGCGCCAGCAGCTCGCCACAGGGAAATGGCTACACCTTC
>NA|TRBV5-6|TRBJ2-7|NA|13
CASSFTGSNEQYF
TGTGCCAGCAGCTTTACAGGGTCCAACGAGCAGTACTTC
>NA|TRBV7-5|TRBJ2-1|NA|12
CARSSEGDEQFF
TGTGCCAGAAGCTCGGAAGGCGATGAGCAGTTCTTC
>TRBD2|TRBV7-9|TRBJ2-2|NA|16
CASSLSLAGDTGELFF
TGTGCCAGCAGCTTATCACTAGCGGGAGACACCGGGGAGCTGTTTTTT
>NA|TRBV6-5|TRBJ1-3|NA|15
CASSSGGISGNTIYF
TGTGCCAGCAGCTCCGGGGGCATCTCTGGAAACACCATATATTTT
>TRBD1|TRBV7-8|TRBJ2-3|NA|18
CASSLLAGGRPSTDTQYF
TGTGCCAGCAGCTTGTTGGCAGGGGGAAGACCTAGCACAGATACGCAGTATTTT